Following are 11 T cell receptor beta chains from one sample sequenced in a study of Graves' ophthalmopathy and Graves' hyperthyroidism. Transcripts of RNA were the source for amplifying TCR beta CDR3 regions. In the first round, RT-PCR was carried out with HTBI primers, and a multiplex PCR formed the second round. Each CDR3 protein is one row after TCRdb ran MiXCR on the multiplex PCR reads. Of around 1,200,000 distinct CDR3 sequences listed, about two fifths are singletons. Sequenced sample: peripheral blood or thyroid tissue (not recorded which). The receptors stem from an adult man with Graves' hyperthyroidism.

This clonotype was found a few times. One end of the junction fails to match germline, which may point to a read error. CDR3 DNA sequence: TGTGCCAGCAGTGACCCAACAGGGTTATTTAGCAATCAGCCCCAGCATTTT. This sequence encodes CASSDPTGLFSNQPQHF. The V gene is TRBV5-1, the J gene TRBJ1-5, with TRBD1 as a possible D gene (6 bases). Germline CDR1 reads SGHRS; CDR2 reads YFSETQ. This CDR3 is built from 17 residues.

The chain couples TRBV20-1 to TRBJ2-7; maybe TRBD1 (5 bases). This CDR3 region has 13 residues. The V end lost 5 bases, the J end lost 0 bases, and 11 bases lay between the germline ends. Germline loops: CDR1 DFQATT, CDR2 SNEGSKA (reference sequence). The CDR3 DNA follows: TGCAGTGCTGACAGTTTAATCTCCTACGAGCAGTACTTC. Translating it yields CSADSLISYEQYF.

This clonotype was recorded a few times. In DNA form, the CDR3 reads TGTGCCACCCTATTACGTTGGAGGGGTAGGGACGACACAAATCAGCCCCAGCATTTT. It specifies CATLLRWRGRDDTNQPQHF. The chain couples TRBV6-5 to TRBJ1-5, with a weak D call TRBD1 (5 bases). V lost 10 bases and J 4 bases, leaving 32 bases between the germline ends. Germline V gene lookup returns CDR1 MNHEY and CDR2 SVGAGI. The CDR3 is 19 residues long.

This clonotype was counted a few times. This chain uses TRBV30 with TRBJ1-2; no clear D gene. Germline CDR1 GTSNPN, CDR2 SVGIG (reference sequence). The CDR3 is made up of 13 amino acids. The V end was cut by 5 bases, the J end by 1 base, with 11 bases between. The CDR3: CAWVSSINYGYTF. Written as DNA, the CDR3 is TGTGCCTGGGTCTCCAGCATTAACTATGGCTACACCTTC.

V and J are TRBV30 and TRBJ1-6; the match to TRBD1 covers 7 bases. CDR1 is GTSNPN and CDR2 is SVGIG in the germline V gene (reference sequence). V shed 2 bases, J shed 5 bases, and the junction held 3 bases outside the gene matches. This CDR3 spans 14 amino acids. CDR3 bases: TGTGCCTGGAGTATGGGACAGAATAATTCACCCCTCCACTTT. It yields the protein CAWSMGQNNSPLHF.

This clonotype has a count of ten or more. The genes are TRBV25-1 and TRBJ2-7; 8 nucleotides line up with TRBD1. The germline V gene has CDR1 MGHDK and CDR2 SYGVNS. Trimming cost V 8 bases and J 3 bases; bases outside gene matches: 6. The CDR3 runs to 13 residues. This CDR3 is CASRRTGIYEQYF. The DNA of the CDR3 is TGTGCCAGCCGAAGGACAGGGATCTACGAGCAGTACTTC.

V usage is TRBV25-1 and J usage is TRBJ1-1; TRBD1 matches 7 bases. Germline loops: CDR1 MGHDK, CDR2 SYGVNS. This CDR3 is 15 amino acids long. V lost 1 base to trimming and J lost 4 bases; unmatched junction nucleotides: 6. The CDR3 protein is CASSELAGGSTEAFF. CDR3 bases: TGTGCCAGCAGTGAATTGGCAGGGGGGTCCACTGAAGCTTTCTTT.

The CDR3 bases are TGTGCCAGCAGTCCGGGGATGAATTCACCCCTCCACTTT. Its translation: CASSPGMNSPLHF. V is TRBV12-3 or TRBV12-4 and J is TRBJ1-6; D is ambiguous. V was clipped by 5 bases and J by 7 bases, with 9 bases between them. The CDR3 has 13 amino acids.

The V call is TRBV13, the J call TRBJ2-7; 12 nucleotides agree with TRBD2. V trimming: 1 base; J trimming: 5 bases; junction bases outside the gene matches: 12. Germline V gene lookup returns CDR1 PRHDT and CDR2 FYEKMQ (reference sequence). The CDR3 spans 18 residues. The chain's CDR3 is CASSLEFLAGGNIHEQYF. DNA of the CDR3: TGTGCCAGCAGCTTAGAGTTCCTAGCGGGAGGGAATATCCACGAGCAGTACTTC.

This clonotype was detected only a few times. The chain joins TRBV20-1 to TRBJ2-2; the D is unclear. Per the germline V gene, CDR1 is DFQATT and CDR2 is SNEGSKA (reference sequence). The CDR3 contains 13 residues. The ends were cut back, 0 bases at V and 5 bases at J, with 7 bases in the middle. CDR3 bases: TGCAGTGCTAGAGATGTGGGAACCGGGGAGCTGTTTTTT. Its translation: CSARDVGTGELFF.

This rearrangement joins TRBV29-1 to TRBJ1-1; TRBD1 matches 7 bases. The CDR3 is 13 residues long. V shed 8 bases and J 0 bases; nucleotides not matched to a gene: 6. Germline V CDR1 and CDR2: SQVTM, ANQGSEA. The CDR3 spells CSLRQGLNTEAFF. The CDR3, as DNA: TGCAGCCTCAGACAGGGTTTGAACACTGAAGCTTTCTTT.